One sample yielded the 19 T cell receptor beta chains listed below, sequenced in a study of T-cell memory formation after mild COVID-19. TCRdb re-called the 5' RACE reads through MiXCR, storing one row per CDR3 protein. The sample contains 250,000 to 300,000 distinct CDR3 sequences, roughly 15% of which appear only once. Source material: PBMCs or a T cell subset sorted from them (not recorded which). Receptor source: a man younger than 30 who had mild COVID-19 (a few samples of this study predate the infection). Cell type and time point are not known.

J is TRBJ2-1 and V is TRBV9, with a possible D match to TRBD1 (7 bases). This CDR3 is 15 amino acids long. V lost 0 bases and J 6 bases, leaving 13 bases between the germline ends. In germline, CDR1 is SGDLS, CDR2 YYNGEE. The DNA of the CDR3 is TGTGCCAGCAGCGTAGGAGCAGGGGGGTCCAATGAGCAGTTCTTC. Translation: CASSVGAGGSNEQFF.

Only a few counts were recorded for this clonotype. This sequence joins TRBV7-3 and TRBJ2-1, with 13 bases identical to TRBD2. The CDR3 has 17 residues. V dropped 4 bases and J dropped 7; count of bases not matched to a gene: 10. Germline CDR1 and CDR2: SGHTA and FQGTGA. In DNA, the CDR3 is TGTGCCAGCAGCTCCCAGCCCGGGACTAGCGGGGCAAATGAGCAGTTCTTC. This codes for CASSSQPGTSGANEQFF.

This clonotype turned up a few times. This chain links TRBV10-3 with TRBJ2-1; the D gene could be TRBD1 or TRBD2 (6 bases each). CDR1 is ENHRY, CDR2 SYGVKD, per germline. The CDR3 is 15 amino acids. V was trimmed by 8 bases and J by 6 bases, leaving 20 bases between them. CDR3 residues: CAIASQGGLGNEQFF. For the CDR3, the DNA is TGTGCCATCGCCTCACAGGGAGGACTGGGCAATGAGCAGTTCTTC.

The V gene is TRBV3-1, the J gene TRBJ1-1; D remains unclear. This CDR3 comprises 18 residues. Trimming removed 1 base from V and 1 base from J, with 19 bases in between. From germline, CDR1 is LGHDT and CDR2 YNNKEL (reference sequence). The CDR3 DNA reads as TGTGCCAGCAGCCAAGTTTTTAAGGTGACCGGACCGAACACTGAAGCTTTCTTT. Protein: CASSQVFKVTGPNTEAFF.

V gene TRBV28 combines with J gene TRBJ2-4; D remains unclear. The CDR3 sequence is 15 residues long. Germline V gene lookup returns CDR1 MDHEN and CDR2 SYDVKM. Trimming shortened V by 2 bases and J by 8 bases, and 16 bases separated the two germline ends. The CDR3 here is CASSLVTTPQHIQYF. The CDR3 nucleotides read TGTGCCAGCAGTTTAGTAACAACCCCCCAGCACATTCAGTACTTC.

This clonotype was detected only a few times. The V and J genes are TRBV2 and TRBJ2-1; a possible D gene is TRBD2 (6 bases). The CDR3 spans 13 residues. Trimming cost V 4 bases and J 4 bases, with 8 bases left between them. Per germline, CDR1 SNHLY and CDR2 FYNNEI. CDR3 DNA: TGTGCCAGCAGTGGCCGGGGGTACAATGAGCAGTTCTTC. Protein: CASSGRGYNEQFF.

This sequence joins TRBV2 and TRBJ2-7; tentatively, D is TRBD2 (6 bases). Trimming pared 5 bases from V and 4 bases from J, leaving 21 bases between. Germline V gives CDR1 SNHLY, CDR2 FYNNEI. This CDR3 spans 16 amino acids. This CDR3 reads CASSQKHTSQSYEQYF. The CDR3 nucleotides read TGTGCCAGCAGTCAGAAGCACACTAGCCAATCATACGAGCAGTACTTC. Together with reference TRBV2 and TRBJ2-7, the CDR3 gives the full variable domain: EPEVTQTPSHQVTQMGQEVILRCVPISNHLYFYWYRQILGQKVEFLVSFYNNEISEKSEIFDDQFSVERPDGSNFTLKIRSTKLEDSAMYFCASSQKHTSQSYEQYFGPGTRLTVT.

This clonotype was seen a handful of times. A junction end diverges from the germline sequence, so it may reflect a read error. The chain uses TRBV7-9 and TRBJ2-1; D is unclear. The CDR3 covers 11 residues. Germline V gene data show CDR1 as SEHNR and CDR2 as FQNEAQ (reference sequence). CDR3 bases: TGTGCCAGCAACCCAGAAACTCCTGACTCTTTC. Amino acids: CASNPETPDSF.

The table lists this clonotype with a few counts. The chain's CDR3 is CASSFGREETQYF. The CDR3 DNA sequence: TGTGCCAGCAGCTTTGGCAGGGAAGAGACCCAGTACTTC. The gene calls are TRBV7-3 and TRBJ2-5, with a weak D call TRBD1 (5 bases). The V end lost 3 bases, the J end lost 3 bases, and 8 bases lay between the germline ends. From germline, CDR1 is SGHTA and CDR2 FQGTGA. This CDR3 has 13 residues.

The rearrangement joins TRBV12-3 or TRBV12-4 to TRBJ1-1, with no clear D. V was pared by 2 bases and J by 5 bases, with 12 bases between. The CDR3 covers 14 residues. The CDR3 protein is CASSLIHLGTEAFF. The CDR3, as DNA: TGTGCCAGCAGTTTAATACATTTGGGGACTGAAGCTTTCTTT.

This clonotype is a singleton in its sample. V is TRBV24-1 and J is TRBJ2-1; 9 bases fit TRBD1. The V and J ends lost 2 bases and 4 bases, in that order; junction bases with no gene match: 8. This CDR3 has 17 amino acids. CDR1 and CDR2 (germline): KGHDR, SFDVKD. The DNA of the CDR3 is TGTGCCACCAGTGATTCGGGTCGGGGACAGGGTTACAATGAGCAGTTCTTC. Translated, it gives CATSDSGRGQGYNEQFF.

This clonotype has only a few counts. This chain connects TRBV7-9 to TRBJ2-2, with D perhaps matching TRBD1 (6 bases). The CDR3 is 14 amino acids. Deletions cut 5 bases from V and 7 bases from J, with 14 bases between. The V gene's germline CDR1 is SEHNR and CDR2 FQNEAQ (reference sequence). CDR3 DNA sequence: TGTGCCAGCAGCATCCAGGGGTTCGGCGGGGAGCTGTTTTTT. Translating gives CASSIQGFGGELFF.

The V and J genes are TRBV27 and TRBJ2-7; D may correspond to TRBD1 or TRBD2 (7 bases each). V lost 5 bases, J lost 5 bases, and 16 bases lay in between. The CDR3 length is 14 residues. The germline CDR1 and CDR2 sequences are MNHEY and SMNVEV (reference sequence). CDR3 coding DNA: TGTGCCAGCAGTCTTCAACAGGGGAGGGACGAGCAGTACTTC. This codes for CASSLQQGRDEQYF.

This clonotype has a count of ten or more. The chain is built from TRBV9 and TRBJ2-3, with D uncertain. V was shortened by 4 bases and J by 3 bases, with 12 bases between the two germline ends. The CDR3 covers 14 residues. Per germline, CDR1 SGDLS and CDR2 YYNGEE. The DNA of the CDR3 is TGTGCCAGCAGCCTAGACTCCCCAACAGATACGCAGTATTTT. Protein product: CASSLDSPTDTQYF.

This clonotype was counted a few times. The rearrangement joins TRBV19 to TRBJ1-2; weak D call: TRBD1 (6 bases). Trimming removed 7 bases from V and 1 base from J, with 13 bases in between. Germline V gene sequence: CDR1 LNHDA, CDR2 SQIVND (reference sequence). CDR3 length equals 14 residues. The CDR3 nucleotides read TGTGCCAGTACGTGGGGGGCGCTTAACTATGGCTACACCTTC. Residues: CASTWGALNYGYTF. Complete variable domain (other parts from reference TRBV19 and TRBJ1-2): DGGITQSPKYLFRKEGQNVTLSCEQNLNHDAMYWYRQDPGQGLRLIYYSQIVNDFQKGDIAEGYSVSREKKESFPLTVTSAQKNPTAFYLCASTWGALNYGYTFGSGTRLTVV.

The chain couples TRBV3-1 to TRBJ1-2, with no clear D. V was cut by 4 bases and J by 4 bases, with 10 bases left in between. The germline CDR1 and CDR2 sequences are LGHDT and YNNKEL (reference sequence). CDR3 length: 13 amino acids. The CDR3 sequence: CASSPRTIYGYTF. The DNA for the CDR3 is TGTGCCAGCAGCCCCCGGACCATCTATGGCTACACCTTC.

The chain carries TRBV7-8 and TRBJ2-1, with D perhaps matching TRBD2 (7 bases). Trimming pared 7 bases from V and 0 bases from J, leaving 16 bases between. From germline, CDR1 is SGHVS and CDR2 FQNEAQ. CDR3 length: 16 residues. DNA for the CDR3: TGTGCCAGCACCCTAGGGGGGGGTAACTCCTACAATGAGCAGTTCTTC. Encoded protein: CASTLGGGNSYNEQFF. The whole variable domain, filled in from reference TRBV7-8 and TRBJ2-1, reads GAGVSQSPRYKVAKRGQDVALRCDPISGHVSLFWYQQALGQGPEFLTYFQNEAQLDKSGLPSDRFFAERPEGSVSTLKIQRTQQEDSAVYLCASTLGGGNSYNEQFFGPGTRLTVL.

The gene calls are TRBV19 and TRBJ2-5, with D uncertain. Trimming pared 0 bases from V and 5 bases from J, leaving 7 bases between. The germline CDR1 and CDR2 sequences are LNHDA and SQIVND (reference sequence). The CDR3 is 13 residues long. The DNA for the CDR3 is TGTGCCAGTAGTATAGATAGCACGGAGACCCAGTACTTC. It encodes CASSIDSTETQYF.

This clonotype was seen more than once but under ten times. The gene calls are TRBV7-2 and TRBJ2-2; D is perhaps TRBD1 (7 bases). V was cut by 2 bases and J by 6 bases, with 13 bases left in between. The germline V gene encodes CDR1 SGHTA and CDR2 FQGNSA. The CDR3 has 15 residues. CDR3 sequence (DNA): TGTGCCAGCAGCTTATCCCAGGGGGGTTCCGGGGAGCTGTTTTTT. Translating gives CASSLSQGGSGELFF.